Sequencing of this TCR beta chain was carried out in a study of blood T cell repertoires in COVID-19. The germline V gene encodes CDR1 MNHEY and CDR2 SMNVEV (reference sequence). V was clipped by 2 bases and J by 4 bases; unmatched bases: 7. The CDR3 sequence is 15 residues long. This table comes from immunoSEQ multiplex PCR, and its TCRdb copy is limited to in-frame clones, with some not included. The sample shows 150,000 or so clones, 85% to 90% of them seen only once. The clonotype comes from a man between 18 and 35 years old with COVID-19, enrolled during active disease. Specimen: peripheral blood. This rearrangement joins TRBV27 to TRBJ1-2; 7 bases line up with TRBD1. The CDR3 DNA reads as TGTGCCAGCAGTTTAGGGCGACAGGGTGGCTATGGCTACACCTTC. Translation gives CASSLGRQGGYGYTF.